The clone carrying this TCR beta chain showed up just a few times. Its antigen is unknown. This entry belongs to a study of blood T cells in healthy people across ages. Study-wide points: Percentage of naive T cells showed a strong correlation with TCR beta diversity.

A second 7 to 11 cycle PCR used barcoded and J-beta primers. TCRdb fed the 5' RACE reads into MiXCR, producing one record per CDR3 protein. Among approximately 690,000 distinct CDR3 sequences listed, under 65% were seen once. This CDR3 has 13 amino acids. V was clipped by 2 bases and J by 10 bases, with 12 bases between them. Germline CDR1 is DFQATT and CDR2 is SNEGSKA (reference sequence). The J gene is TRBJ1-6, the V gene TRBV20-1; a possible D gene is TRBD1 (5 bases). The sequence was collected from a man aged 55 to 70 in good health. Material for sequencing was blood. The CDR3 coding sequence is TGCAGTGCTAGATCCGGGACCGGCTCACCCCTCCACTTT. This encodes CSARSGTGSPLHF.